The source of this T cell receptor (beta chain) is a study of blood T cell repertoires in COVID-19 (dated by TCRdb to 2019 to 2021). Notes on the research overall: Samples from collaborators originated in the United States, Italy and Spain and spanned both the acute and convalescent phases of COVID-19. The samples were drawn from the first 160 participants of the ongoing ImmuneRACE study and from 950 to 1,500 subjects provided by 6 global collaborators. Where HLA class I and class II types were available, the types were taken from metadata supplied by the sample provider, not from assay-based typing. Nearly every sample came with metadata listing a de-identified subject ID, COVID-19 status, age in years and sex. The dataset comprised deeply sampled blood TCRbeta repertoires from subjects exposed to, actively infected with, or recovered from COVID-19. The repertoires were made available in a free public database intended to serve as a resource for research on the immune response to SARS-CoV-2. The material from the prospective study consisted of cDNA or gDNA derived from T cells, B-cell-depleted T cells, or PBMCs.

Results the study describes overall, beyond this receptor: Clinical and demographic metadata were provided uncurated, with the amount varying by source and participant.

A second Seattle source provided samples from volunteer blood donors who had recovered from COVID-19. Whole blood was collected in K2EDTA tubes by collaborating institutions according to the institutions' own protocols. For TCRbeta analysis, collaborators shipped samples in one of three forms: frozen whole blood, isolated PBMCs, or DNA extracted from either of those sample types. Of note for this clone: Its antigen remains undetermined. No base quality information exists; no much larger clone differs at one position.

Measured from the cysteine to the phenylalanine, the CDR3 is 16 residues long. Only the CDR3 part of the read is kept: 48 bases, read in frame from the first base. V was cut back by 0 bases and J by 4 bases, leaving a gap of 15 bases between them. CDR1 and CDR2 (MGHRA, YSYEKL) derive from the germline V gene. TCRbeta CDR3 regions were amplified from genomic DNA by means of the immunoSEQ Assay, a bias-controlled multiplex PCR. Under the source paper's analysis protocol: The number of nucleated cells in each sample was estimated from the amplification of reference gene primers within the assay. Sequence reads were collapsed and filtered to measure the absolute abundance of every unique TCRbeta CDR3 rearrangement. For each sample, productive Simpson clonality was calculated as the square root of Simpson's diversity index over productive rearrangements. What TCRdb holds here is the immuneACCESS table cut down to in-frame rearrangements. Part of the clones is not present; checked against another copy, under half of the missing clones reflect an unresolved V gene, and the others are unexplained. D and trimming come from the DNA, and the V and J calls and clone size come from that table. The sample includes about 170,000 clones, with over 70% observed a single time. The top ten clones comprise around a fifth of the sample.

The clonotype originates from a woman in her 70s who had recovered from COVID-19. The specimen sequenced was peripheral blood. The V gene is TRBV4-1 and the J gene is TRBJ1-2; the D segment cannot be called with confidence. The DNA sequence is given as TGCGCCAGCAGCCAAGAATCGGTTCGGGGAATCTATGGCTACACCTTC. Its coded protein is CASSQESVRGIYGYTF.